This T cell receptor beta chain was identified in a study of cytomegalovirus exposure and HLA in healthy donors. Overall study findings and caveats: Associated with cytomegalovirus, according to the listing, were 150 to 200 TCR beta chains. Reportedly, diagnosis of cytomegalovirus status by the classifier showed high specificity and sensitivity.

On this clone itself: The target antigen is unknown.

The protocol was immunoSEQ multiplex PCR, while the TCRdb copy is restricted to in-frame clones and leaves out a portion. The data contain some 130,000 clones, 89% of them seen just once; the ten biggest clones take up about 1.2%. V lost 5 bases and J 5 bases, leaving 16 bases between the germline ends. The germline CDR1 and CDR2 sequences are MDHEN and SYDVKM. CDR3 length: 15 residues. What was sequenced was PBMCs. The receptor was isolated from a woman in her late teens or twenties in good health and CMV-seronegative. The chain links TRBV28 to TRBJ2-1; D gene ambiguous. CDR3 in DNA: TGTGCCAGCAGTCCCGCTTCCGGGTACCACAATGAGCAGTTCTTC. This sequence encodes CASSPASGYHNEQFF.